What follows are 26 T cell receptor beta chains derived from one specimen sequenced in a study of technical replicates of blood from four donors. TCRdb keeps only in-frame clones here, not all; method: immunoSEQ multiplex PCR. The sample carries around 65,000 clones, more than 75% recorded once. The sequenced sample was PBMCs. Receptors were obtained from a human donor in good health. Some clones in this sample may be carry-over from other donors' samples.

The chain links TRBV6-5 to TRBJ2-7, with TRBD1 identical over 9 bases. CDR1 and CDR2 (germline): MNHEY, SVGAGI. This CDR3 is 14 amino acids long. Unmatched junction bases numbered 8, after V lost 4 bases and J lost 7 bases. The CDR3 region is CASSSGTGIREQYF. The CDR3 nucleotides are TGTGCCAGCAGTTCCGGGACAGGGATACGGGAGCAGTACTTC.

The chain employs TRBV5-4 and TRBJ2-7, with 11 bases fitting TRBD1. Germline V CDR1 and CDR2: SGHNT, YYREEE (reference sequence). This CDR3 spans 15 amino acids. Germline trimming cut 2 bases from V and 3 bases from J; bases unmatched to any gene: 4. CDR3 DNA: TGTGCCAGCAGCTTACCGGGACAGGGGGGCTACGAGCAGTACTTC. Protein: CASSLPGQGGYEQYF.

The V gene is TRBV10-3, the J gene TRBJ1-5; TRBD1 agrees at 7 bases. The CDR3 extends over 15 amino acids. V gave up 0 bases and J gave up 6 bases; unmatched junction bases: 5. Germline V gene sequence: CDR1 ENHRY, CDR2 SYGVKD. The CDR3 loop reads CAISESRGGLQPQHF. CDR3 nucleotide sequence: TGTGCCATCAGTGAGTCACGAGGGGGCCTTCAGCCCCAGCATTTT.

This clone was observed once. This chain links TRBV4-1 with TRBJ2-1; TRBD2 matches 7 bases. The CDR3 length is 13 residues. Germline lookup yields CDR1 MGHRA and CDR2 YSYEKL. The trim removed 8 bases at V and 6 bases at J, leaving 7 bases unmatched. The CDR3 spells CASRREGLNEQFF. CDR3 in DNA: TGCGCCAGCCGCAGGGAGGGCCTCAATGAGCAGTTCTTC.

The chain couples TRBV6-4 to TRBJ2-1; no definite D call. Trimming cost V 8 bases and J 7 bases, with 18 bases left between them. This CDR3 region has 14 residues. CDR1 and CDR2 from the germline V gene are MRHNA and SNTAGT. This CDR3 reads CASSPQPDLNEQFF. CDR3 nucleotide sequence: TGTGCCAGCTCCCCTCAGCCTGACTTAAATGAGCAGTTCTTC.

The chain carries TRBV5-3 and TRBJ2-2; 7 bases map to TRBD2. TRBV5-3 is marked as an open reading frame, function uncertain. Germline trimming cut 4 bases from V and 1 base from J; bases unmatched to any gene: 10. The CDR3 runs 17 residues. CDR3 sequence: CARSDGEGRLNTGELFF. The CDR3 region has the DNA TGTGCCAGAAGCGATGGGGAGGGCCGATTGAACACCGGGGAGCTGTTTTTT.

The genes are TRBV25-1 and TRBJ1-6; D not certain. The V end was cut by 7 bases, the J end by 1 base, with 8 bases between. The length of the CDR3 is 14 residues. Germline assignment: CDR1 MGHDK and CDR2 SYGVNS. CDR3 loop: CASTAGSYNSPLHF. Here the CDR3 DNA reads TGTGCCAGCACCGCGGGTTCCTATAATTCACCCCTCCACTTT.

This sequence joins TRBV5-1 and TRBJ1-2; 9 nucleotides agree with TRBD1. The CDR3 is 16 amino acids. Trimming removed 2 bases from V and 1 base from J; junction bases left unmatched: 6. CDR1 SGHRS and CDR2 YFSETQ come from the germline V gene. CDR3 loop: CASSLTGGANNYGYTF. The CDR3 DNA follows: TGCGCCAGCAGCTTAACAGGGGGCGCTAATAACTATGGCTACACCTTC. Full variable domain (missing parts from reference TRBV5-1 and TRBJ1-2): KAGVTQTPRYLIKTRGQQVTLSCSPISGHRSVSWYQQTPGQGLQFLFEYFSETQRNKGNFPGRFSGRQFSNSRSEMNVSTLELGDSALYLCASSLTGGANNYGYTFGSGTRLTVV.

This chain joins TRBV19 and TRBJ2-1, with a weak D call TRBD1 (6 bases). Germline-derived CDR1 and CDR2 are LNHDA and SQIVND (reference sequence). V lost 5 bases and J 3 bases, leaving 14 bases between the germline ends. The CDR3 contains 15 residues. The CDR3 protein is CASSPDRPLYNEQFF. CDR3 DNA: TGTGCCAGTAGTCCAGACAGGCCCCTCTACAATGAGCAGTTCTTC.

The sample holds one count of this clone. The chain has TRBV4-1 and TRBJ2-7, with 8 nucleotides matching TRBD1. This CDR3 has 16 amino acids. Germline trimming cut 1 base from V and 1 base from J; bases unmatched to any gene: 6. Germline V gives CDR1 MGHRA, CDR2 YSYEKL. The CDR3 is CASSQVFRDRSYEQYF. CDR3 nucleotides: TGCGCCAGCAGCCAAGTTTTTAGGGACAGGTCCTACGAGCAGTACTTC.

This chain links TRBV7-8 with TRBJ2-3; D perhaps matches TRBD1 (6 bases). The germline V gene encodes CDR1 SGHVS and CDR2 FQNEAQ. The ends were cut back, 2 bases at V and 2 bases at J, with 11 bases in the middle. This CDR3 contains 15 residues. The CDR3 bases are TGTGCCAGCAGCTTATGGGGGCCCTCCACAGATACGCAGTATTTT. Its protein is CASSLWGPSTDTQYF.

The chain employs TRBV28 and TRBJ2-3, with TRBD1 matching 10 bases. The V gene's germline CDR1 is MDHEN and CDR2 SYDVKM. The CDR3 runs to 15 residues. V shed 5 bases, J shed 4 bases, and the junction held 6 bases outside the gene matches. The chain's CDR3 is CASSPTGGLADTQYF. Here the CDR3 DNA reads TGTGCCAGCAGTCCGACAGGGGGCCTTGCAGATACGCAGTATTTT.

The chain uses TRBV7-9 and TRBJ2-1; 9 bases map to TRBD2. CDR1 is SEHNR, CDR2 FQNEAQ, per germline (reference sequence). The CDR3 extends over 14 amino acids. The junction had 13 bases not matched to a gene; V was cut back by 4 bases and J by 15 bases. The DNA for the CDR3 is TGTGCCAGCAGCTCTGGGCGGGAGGGCCGGTACAGGTTCTTC. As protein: CASSSGREGRYRFF. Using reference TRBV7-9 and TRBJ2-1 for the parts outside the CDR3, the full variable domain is DTGVSQNPRHKITKRGQNVTFRCDPISEHNRLYWYRQTLGQGPEFLTYFQNEAQLEKSRLLSDRFSAERPKGSFSTLEIQRTEQGDSAMYLCASSSGREGRYRFFGPGTRLTVL.

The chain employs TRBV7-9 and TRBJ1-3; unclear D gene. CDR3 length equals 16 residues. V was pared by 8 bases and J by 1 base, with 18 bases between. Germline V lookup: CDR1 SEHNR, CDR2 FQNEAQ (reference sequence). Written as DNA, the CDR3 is TGTGCCAGCCAACCGACTAGAGGGAGATCTGGAAACACCATATATTTT. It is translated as CASQPTRGRSGNTIYF. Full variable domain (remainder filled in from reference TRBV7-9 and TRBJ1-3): DTGVSQNPRHKITKRGQNVTFRCDPISEHNRLYWYRQTLGQGPEFLTYFQNEAQLEKSRLLSDRFSAERPKGSFSTLEIQRTEQGDSAMYLCASQPTRGRSGNTIYFGEGSWLTVV.

The CDR3 coding sequence is TGTGCCAGCAGCGCAAGGGGATTGGGCGCAACTAATGAAAAACTGTTTTTT. This translates into CASSARGLGATNEKLFF. The gene calls are TRBV7-9 and TRBJ1-4, with a possible D match to TRBD1 (5 bases). V gave up 5 bases and J gave up 0 bases, with 16 bases separating them. CDR3 size: 17 residues. Germline loops: CDR1 SEHNR, CDR2 FQNEAQ (reference sequence).

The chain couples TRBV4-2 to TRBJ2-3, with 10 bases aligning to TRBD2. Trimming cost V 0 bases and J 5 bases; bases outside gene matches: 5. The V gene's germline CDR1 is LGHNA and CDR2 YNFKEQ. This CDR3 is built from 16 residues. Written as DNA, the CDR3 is TGTGCCAGCAGCCAAGAAGCTAGCGGGGGAGGAGATACGCAGTATTTT. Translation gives CASSQEASGGGDTQYF.

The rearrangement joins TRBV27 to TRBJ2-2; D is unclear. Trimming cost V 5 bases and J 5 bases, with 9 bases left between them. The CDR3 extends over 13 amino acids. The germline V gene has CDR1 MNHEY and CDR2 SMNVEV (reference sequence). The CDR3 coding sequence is TGTGCCAGCAGTCAACTATATACCGGGGAGCTGTTTTTT. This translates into CASSQLYTGELFF.

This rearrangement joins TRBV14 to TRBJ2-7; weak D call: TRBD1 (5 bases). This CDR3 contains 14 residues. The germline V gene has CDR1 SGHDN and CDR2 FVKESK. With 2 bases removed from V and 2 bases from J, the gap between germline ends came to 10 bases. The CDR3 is CASSQSIGAYEQYF. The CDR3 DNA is TGTGCCAGCAGCCAATCTATAGGGGCCTACGAGCAGTACTTC.

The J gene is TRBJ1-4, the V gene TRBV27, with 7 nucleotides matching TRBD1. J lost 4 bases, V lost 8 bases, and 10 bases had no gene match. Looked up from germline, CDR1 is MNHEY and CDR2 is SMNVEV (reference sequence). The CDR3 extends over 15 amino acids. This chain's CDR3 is CASSLTGNHNEKLFF. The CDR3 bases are TGTGCCAGCTCACTGACAGGGAACCATAATGAAAAACTGTTTTTT.

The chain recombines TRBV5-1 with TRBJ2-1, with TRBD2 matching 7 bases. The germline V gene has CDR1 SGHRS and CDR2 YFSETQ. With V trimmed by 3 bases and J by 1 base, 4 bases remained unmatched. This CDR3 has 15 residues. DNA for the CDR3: TGCGCCAGCAGCTACTTGGGACTATCCTACAATGAGCAGTTCTTC. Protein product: CASSYLGLSYNEQFF.

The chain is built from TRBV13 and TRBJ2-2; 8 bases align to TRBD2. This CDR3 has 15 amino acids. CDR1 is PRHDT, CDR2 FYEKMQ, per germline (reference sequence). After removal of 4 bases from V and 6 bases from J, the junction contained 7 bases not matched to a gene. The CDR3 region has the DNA TGTGCCAGCAGCTCCAAGCGGGAGTATGCCGGGGAGCTGTTTTTT. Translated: CASSSKREYAGELFF. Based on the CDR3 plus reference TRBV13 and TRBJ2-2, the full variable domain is AAGVIQSPRHLIKEKRETATLKCYPIPRHDTVYWYQQGPGQDPQFLISFYEKMQSDKGSIPDRFSAQQFSDYHSELNMSSLELGDSALYFCASSSKREYAGELFFGEGSRLTVL.

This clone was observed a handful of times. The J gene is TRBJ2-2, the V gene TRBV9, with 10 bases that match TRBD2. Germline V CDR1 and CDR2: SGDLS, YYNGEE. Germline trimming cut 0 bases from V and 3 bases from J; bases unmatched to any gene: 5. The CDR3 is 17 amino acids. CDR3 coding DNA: TGTGCCAGCAGCGTAGAGCGGGGGGGCGAGTACACCGGGGAGCTGTTTTTT. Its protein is CASSVERGGEYTGELFF.

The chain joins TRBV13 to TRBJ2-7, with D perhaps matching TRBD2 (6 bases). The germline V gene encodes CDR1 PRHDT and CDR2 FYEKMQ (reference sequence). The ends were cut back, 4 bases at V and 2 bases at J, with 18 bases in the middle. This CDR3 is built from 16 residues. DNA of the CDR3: TGTGCCAGCAGCTCCCGCCGGGACTCCACCCCCTACGAGCAGTACTTC. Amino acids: CASSSRRDSTPYEQYF.

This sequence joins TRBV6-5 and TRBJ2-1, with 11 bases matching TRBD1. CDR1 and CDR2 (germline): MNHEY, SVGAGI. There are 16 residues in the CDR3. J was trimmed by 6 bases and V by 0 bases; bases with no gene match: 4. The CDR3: CASSYSGQGGSNEQFF. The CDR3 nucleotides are TGTGCCAGCAGTTACTCGGGACAGGGGGGATCCAATGAGCAGTTCTTC.

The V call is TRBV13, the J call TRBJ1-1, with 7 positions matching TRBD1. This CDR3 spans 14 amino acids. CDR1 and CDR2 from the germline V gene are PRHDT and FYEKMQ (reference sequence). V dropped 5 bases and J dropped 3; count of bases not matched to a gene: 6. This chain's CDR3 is CASSRDRKYTEAFF. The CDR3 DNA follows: TGTGCCAGCAGCCGGGACAGAAAATACACTGAAGCTTTCTTT.

Here the CDR3 reads CASSDRPRYGYTF. For the CDR3, the DNA is TGTGCCAGTAGTGACAGGCCTCGCTATGGCTACACCTTC. V and J are TRBV19 and TRBJ1-2; D possibly corresponds to TRBD1 (6 bases). Germline V CDR1 and CDR2: LNHDA, SQIVND (reference sequence). The CDR3 length is 13 residues. Between the trimmed V and J ends, which lost 5 bases and 4 bases, there was a span of 11 bases.